This T cell receptor beta chain originates from a study of CD8 T cells in ankylosing spondylitis. General study points: For ankylosing spondylitis blood, a TCR beta motif of about 8 highly homologous variants appeared characteristic.

This clonotype has a count of ten or more. Its antigen is unknown. TCRdb re-analysed the 5' RACE reads in MiXCR, keeping a single row per CDR3 protein. This sample has 330,000 or so distinct CDR3 sequences, with less than 9.5% found just once. Germline V gives CDR1 DFQATT, CDR2 SNEGSKA (reference sequence). With V trimmed by 6 bases and J by 6 bases, 9 bases remained unmatched. The CDR3 loop spans 14 amino acids. The V and J genes are TRBV20-1 and TRBJ2-1; 9 bases align to TRBD1. This clonotype was obtained from a male donor with ankylosing spondylitis. Sequenced sample: blood, either unsorted or a sorted T cell fraction (not recorded which). Here the CDR3 reads CSALTGTGTNEQFF. The CDR3 DNA reads TGCAGTGCCCTCACCGGGACAGGGACCAATGAGCAGTTCTTC.